This T cell receptor beta chain was captured by sequencing in a study of shared clonotypes between healthy human individuals. The data were produced by immunoSEQ multiplex PCR, yet TCRdb's version contains in-frame clones alone and is incomplete. The table has over a million clones, roughly 96% seen once; the top ten hold roughly 1.1%. This clone was found once. The CDR3 runs to 18 residues. Trimming pared 8 bases from V and 0 bases from J, leaving 23 bases between. In germline, CDR1 is LNHDA, CDR2 SQIVND (reference sequence). This chain joins TRBV19 and TRBJ2-1; D not certain. This TCR was recovered from a man younger than 40 in good health. The sample was naive CD4+ T cells sorted from blood. As for subset: CD45RA+ positively selected. CDR3 protein: CASSSTLQPRRSYNEQFF. CDR3 bases: TGTGCCAGTTCTTCCACCCTTCAACCAAGACGCTCCTACAATGAGCAGTTCTTC. Variable domain in full (rest from reference TRBV19 and TRBJ2-1): DGGITQSPKYLFRKEGQNVTLSCEQNLNHDAMYWYRQDPGQGLRLIYYSQIVNDFQKGDIAEGYSVSREKKESFPLTVTSAQKNPTAFYLCASSSTLQPRRSYNEQFFGPGTRLTVL.